This T cell receptor (beta chain) was sequenced in a study of blood T cell repertoires in COVID-19 (dated by TCRdb to the early 2020s). For the study in its entirety: Recovered participants in ImmuneRACE Cohort 3 were defined as having two consecutive negative NP/OP PCR tests, clearance from a healthcare professional, or resolution of symptoms. HLA class I and class II types, where available, came from metadata supplied by the sample provider rather than from assay-based typing. The material from the prospective study consisted of cDNA or gDNA derived from T cells, B-cell-depleted T cells, or PBMCs. Subjects who had been exposed to COVID-19, were actively infected with it, or had recovered from it provided the deeply sampled blood TCRbeta repertoires that made up the dataset. Sample metadata almost always included a de-identified subject ID, COVID-19 status, age in years and sex. Collaborator samples came from the United States, Italy and Spain and covered acute and convalescent phases of COVID-19. Samples came from the ongoing ImmuneRACE study (first 160 participants) plus 1,254 subjects from 6 global collaborators. The repertoires were made available in a free public database intended to serve as a resource for research on the immune response to SARS-CoV-2.

Findings and caveats that apply to the study as a whole: How much clinical and demographic metadata was included differed by source and by participant, and the metadata was provided uncurated.

Comments on this clone: What antigen it recognizes has not been identified. No qualities accompany the bases; no much larger clone lies one base away.

TCRbeta CDR3 regions were amplified from genomic DNA by means of the immunoSEQ Assay, a bias-controlled multiplex PCR. The paper's processing steps were these. Within the assay, amplification of reference gene primers was used to estimate how many nucleated cells each sample contained. To quantify the absolute abundance of each unique TCRbeta CDR3 rearrangement, sequence reads were collapsed and filtered. For each sample, productive Simpson clonality was calculated by taking the square root of Simpson's diversity index across productive rearrangements. TCRdb limited this immuneACCESS table to in-frame rearrangements with V and J called. A share of clones is missing; checked studies link under half to unresolved V genes, and the rest is unexplained. D and trimming were read from the DNA, whereas the V and J calls and clone size are those reported in that table. This sample lists a few hundred thousand clones; 70% to 90% were detected once. The ten largest make up approximately 3.3% of the sample.

The germline V gene supplies CDR1 SGHRS and CDR2 YFSETQ. V ends up 3 bases short and J 1 base short, with an unmatched junction base count of 2. Reading from cysteine to phenylalanine, the CDR3 counts 15 amino acids. Solely the CDR3 DNA is kept, with 45 bases framed from the first base. In the prospective study, participants were about 18 to 95 years old, resided in 24 geographic areas of the United States, and were enrolled through a virtual design. Cohort assignment in the prospective study relied on participant-reported clinical history from a screening survey and a study questionnaire. In the prospective study, mobile phlebotomists collected whole blood, serum and a nasopharyngeal or oropharyngeal swab from each participant. Additional blood draws and questionnaires over an approximately two-month period could optionally be provided by prospective study participants. Blood samples from the prospective study were shipped frozen or at room temperature prior to DNA extraction.

The sample was PBMCs or T cells enriched from blood (not recorded which). The sequence was collected from a woman between 45 and 60 years old in a cohort exposed to, infected with or recovered from COVID-19 (not recorded which). This receptor chain uses TRBV5-1 and TRBJ2-2; a stretch of 8 junction bases matches TRBD1. The nucleotides read TGCGCCAGCAGCTCAGGACAGGGGAACACCGGGGAGCTGTTTTTT. Its product reads: CASSSGQGNTGELFF.